Below, one TCR beta chain is given with its context. Its specificity is unknown. The source of the sample is a study of a mutant IDH1 vaccine in newly diagnosed glioma. For the study at large: Averaging roughly 40 years of age, treated patients were about 62% male and approximately 40% female. Beforehand, treatment had been radiotherapy, temozolomide, or both; the majority received both.

The CDR3 runs 18 residues. Germline V lookup: CDR1 LNHDA, CDR2 SQIVND (reference sequence). V dropped 2 bases and J dropped 0 bases, with 17 bases sitting between them. General observations from the study: Top peripheral T cell clonotype shifts appeared unrelated to pseudoprogression.

Time point noted: baseline, week 1 (first vaccination visit). Regarding treatment: pre-vaccination baseline after standard-of-care therapy. Each tumor in the donors was a new WHO grade 3 or 4 astrocytoma, IDH1-mutant and ATRX-lost. Measured with immunoSEQ multiplex PCR; TCRdb has only the in-frame clones, and not every one. The sample yields about 92,000 clones, roughly 78% seen once. The specimen comprised PBMCs, sampled from a glioma patient treated with radiotherapy, temozolomide or both. The chain joins TRBV19 to TRBJ1-3; D ambiguous. The clonotype originates from a man in his forties with glioma. The CDR3 nucleotides read TGTGCCAGTAGTATACAAGGGCTACCCTATGTCTCTGGAAACACCATATATTTT. It encodes CASSIQGLPYVSGNTIYF.